Below, 10 T cell receptor beta chains from the same sample are listed, as sequenced in a study of T cell responses to AZD1222 COVID-19 vaccine. Clones were sequenced by immunoSEQ multiplex PCR, and TCRdb holds only the in-frame ones, with some missing. The data hold about 140,000 clones, with less than 95% observed a single time. Source: peripheral blood, taken on day 0 of AZD1222 vaccination. These receptors were collected from an adult in good health.

The genes are TRBV25-1 and TRBJ1-6, with TRBD1 as a possible D gene (5 bases). Germline CDR1 and CDR2: MGHDK and SYGVNS. This CDR3 is 15 amino acids long. V lost 5 bases and J lost 7, with 15 bases in between. CDR3 nucleotide sequence: TGTGCCAGCAGTCCCTCGGGACGGAAAAATTCACCCCTCCACTTT. This sequence encodes CASSPSGRKNSPLHF.

The chain links TRBV15 to TRBJ2-7; D is perhaps TRBD1 or TRBD2 (5 bases each). This CDR3 has 12 amino acids. Trimming took off 0 bases at V and 6 bases at J, with 6 bases between the two ends. CDR1 LNHNV and CDR2 YYDKDF come from the germline V gene (reference sequence). The CDR3 sequence is CATSRDGGEQYF. The DNA of the CDR3 is TGTGCCACCAGCAGAGATGGGGGCGAGCAGTACTTC.

This chain joins TRBV4-2 and TRBJ1-2; D unresolved. V was cut by 0 bases and J by 5 bases, with 16 bases left in between. Looked up from germline, CDR1 is LGHNA and CDR2 is YNFKEQ. The CDR3 sequence is 16 residues long. CDR3 DNA: TGTGCCAGCAGCCAAGACGCGGGCCCCGGGGTATATGGCTACACCTTC. As protein: CASSQDAGPGVYGYTF.

The CDR3 bases are TGTGCCAGCAGCGCCTTGGGGGCTGGCCTTACCCTCGGGGGCCCAGATACGCAGTATTTT. This gives the protein CASSALGAGLTLGGPDTQYF. This chain connects TRBV4-2 to TRBJ2-3; D is tentatively TRBD1 or TRBD2 (6 bases each). V lost 5 bases, J lost 4 bases, and 31 bases lay in between. Germline CDR1 and CDR2: LGHNA and YNFKEQ. The CDR3 is 20 residues long.

The J gene is TRBJ1-1, the V gene TRBV19; no firm D call. CDR3 length: 13 residues. V shed 5 bases and J shed 2 bases, with 9 bases lying between them. From germline, CDR1 is LNHDA and CDR2 SQIVND (reference sequence). CDR3 coding DNA: TGTGCCAGTAGTGCCGGGATCAACACTGAAGCTTTCTTT. It yields the protein CASSAGINTEAFF.

V gene TRBV6-4 combines with J gene TRBJ2-2, with 8 bases matching TRBD2. Trimming cost V 6 bases and J 3 bases; bases outside gene matches: 3. CDR1 is MRHNA, CDR2 SNTAGT, per germline. The CDR3 is made up of 14 amino acids. The CDR3 loop reads CASRERGYTGELFF. The CDR3 DNA sequence: TGTGCCAGCAGGGAGCGGGGGTACACCGGGGAGCTGTTTTTT.

The chain couples TRBV11-2 to TRBJ2-7, with a tentative D call TRBD1 (7 bases). The CDR3 extends over 15 amino acids. Trimming pared 1 base from V and 3 bases from J, leaving 13 bases between. Germline V lookup: CDR1 SGHAT, CDR2 FQNNGV. The CDR3 protein is CASSLAAGQLYEQYF. CDR3 sequence (DNA): TGTGCCAGCAGCTTAGCGGCGGGACAGCTCTACGAGCAGTACTTC.

The CDR3 sequence is CASSARGTSTDTQYF. In DNA form, the CDR3 reads TGTGCCAGCAGTGCAAGGGGTACTAGCACAGATACGCAGTATTTT. The gene calls are TRBV6-4 and TRBJ2-3, with D possibly being TRBD1 (5 bases). CDR3 size: 15 residues. Per germline, CDR1 MRHNA and CDR2 SNTAGT. Trimming took off 4 bases at V and 0 bases at J, with 11 bases between the two ends.

The chain carries TRBV19 and TRBJ2-5; TRBD1 matches 7 bases. The CDR3 runs 13 residues. V was clipped by 4 bases and J by 5 bases; unmatched bases: 4. Germline CDR1 and CDR2: LNHDA and SQIVND (reference sequence). The CDR3 sequence is CASSTTDRETQYF. The CDR3 DNA reads TGTGCCAGTAGTACTACGGACAGGGAGACCCAGTACTTC.

The gene calls are TRBV2 and TRBJ2-3, with D uncertain. Germline lookup yields CDR1 SNHLY and CDR2 FYNNEI. The CDR3 loop spans 15 amino acids. V lost 2 bases and J lost 4, with 13 bases in between. CDR3 nucleotide sequence: TGTGCCAGCAGTGAAACCCATCGATCGGCAGATACGCAGTATTTT. Its translation is CASSETHRSADTQYF.